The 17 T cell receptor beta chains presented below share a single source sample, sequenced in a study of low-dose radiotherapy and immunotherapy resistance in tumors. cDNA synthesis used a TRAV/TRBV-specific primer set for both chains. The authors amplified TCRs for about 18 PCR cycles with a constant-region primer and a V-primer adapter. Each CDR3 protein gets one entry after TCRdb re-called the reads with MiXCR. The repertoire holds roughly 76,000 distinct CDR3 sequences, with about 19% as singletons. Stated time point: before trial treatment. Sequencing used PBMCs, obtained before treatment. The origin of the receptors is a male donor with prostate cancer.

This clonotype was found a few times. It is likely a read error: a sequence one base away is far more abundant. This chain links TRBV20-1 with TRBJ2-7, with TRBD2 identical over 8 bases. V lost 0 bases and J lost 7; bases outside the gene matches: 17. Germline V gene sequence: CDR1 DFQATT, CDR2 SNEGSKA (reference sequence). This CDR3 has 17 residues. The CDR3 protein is CSARDRGGGPLYNEQYF. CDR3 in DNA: TGCAGTGCTAGAGATCGGGGGGGAGGACCCCTATACAATGAGCAGTACTTC.

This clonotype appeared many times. CDR3 in amino acids: CASSQDLAPTTSYNEQFF. The CDR3 nucleotides are TGTGCCAGCAGCCAAGATCTAGCGCCCACCACCTCCTACAATGAGCAGTTCTTC. This rearrangement joins TRBV4-2 to TRBJ2-1; D might be TRBD2 (6 bases). CDR1 and CDR2 (germline): LGHNA, YNFKEQ. The CDR3 runs 18 residues. Trimming took off 0 bases at V and 0 bases at J, with 15 bases between the two ends.

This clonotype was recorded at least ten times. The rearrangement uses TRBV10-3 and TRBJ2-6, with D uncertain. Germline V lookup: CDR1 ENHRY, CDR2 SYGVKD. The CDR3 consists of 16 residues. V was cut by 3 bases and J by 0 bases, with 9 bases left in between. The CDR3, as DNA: TGTGCCATCAGTGATGTGGGTCCCTCTGGGGCCAACGTCCTGACTTTC. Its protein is CAISDVGPSGANVLTF.

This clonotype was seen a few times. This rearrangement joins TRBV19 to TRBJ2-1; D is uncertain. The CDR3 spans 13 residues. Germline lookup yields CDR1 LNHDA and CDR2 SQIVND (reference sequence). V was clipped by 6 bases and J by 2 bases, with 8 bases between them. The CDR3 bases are TGTGCCAGTAGAGAAGGAGCCTACAATGAGCAGTTCTTC. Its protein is CASREGAYNEQFF.

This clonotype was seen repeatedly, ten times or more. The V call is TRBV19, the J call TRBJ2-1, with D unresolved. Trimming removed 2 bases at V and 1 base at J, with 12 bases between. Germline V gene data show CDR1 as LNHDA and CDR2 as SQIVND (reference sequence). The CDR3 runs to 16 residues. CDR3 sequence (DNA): TGTGCCAGTAGTATATCCGGAGACCTATCCTACAATGAGCAGTTCTTC. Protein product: CASSISGDLSYNEQFF.

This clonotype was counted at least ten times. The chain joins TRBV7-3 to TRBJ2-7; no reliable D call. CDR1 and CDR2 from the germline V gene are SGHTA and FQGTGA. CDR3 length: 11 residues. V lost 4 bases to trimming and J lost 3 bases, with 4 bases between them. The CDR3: CASSSLYEQYF. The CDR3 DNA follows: TGTGCCAGCAGCTCTCTCTACGAGCAGTACTTC.

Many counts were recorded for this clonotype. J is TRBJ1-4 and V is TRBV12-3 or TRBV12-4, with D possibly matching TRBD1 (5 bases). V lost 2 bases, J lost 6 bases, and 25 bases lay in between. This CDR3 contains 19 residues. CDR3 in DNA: TGTGCCAGCAGTTTACAGCAACGGGGCCCTTCTTATGGTGATGAAAAACTGTTTTTT. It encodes CASSLQQRGPSYGDEKLFF.

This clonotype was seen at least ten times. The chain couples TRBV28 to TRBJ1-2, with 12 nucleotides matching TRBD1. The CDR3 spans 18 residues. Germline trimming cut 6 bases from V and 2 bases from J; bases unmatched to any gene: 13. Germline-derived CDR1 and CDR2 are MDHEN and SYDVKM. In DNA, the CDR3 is TGTGCCAGCAGGACGGGACAGGGGGCTCGGCGGGGGAACTATGGCTACACCTTC. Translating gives CASRTGQGARRGNYGYTF.

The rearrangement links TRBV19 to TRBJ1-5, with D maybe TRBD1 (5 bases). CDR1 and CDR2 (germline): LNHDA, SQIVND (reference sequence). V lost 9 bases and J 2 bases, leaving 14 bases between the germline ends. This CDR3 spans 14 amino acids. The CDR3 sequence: CASCGAEGNQPQHF. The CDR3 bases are TGTGCCAGCTGCGGGGCAGAAGGCAATCAGCCCCAGCATTTT.

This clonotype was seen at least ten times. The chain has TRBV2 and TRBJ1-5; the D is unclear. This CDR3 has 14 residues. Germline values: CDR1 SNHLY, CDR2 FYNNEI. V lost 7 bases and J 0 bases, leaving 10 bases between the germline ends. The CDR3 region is CASTGGNSNQPQHF. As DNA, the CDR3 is TGTGCCAGCACCGGCGGGAATAGCAATCAGCCCCAGCATTTT.

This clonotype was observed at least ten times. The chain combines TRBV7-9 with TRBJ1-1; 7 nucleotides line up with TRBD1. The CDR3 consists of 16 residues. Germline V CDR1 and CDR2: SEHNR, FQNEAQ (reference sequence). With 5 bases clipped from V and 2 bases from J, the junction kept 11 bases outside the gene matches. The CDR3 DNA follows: TGTGCCAGCAGCCCCCGTACAGGGGTTCATAACACTGAAGCTTTCTTT. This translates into CASSPRTGVHNTEAFF.

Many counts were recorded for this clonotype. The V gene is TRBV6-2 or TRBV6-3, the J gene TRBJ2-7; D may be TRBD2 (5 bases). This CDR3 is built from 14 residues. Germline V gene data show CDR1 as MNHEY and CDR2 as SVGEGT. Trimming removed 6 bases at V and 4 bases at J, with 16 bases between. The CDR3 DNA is TGTGCCAGCAGGCTCGGAGGCTCATTGTACGAGCAGTACTTC. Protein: CASRLGGSLYEQYF.

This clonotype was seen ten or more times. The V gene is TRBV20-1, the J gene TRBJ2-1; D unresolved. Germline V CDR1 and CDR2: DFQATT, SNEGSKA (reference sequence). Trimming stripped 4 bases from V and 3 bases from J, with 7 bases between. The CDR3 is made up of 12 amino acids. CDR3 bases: TGCAGTGCTATACAGAACTACAATGAGCAGTTCTTC. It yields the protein CSAIQNYNEQFF.

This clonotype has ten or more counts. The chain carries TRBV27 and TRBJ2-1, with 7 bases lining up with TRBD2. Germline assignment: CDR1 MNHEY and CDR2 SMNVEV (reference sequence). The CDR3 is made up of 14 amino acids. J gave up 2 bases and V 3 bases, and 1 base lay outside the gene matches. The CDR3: CASSLGGAYNEQFF. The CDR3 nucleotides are TGTGCCAGCAGTTTGGGGGGGGCCTACAATGAGCAGTTCTTC.

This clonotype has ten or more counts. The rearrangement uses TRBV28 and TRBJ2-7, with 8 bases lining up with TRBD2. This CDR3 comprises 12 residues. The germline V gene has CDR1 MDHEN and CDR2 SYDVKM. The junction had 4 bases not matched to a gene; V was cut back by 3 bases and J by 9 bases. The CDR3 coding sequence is TGTGCCAGCAGTTTGCTAGCGGGTTTGCAGTACTTC. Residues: CASSLLAGLQYF.

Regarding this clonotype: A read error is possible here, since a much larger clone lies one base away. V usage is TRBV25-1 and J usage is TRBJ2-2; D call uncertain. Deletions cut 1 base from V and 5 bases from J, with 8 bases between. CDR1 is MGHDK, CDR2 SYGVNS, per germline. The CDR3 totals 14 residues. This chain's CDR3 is CASSEFPLTGELFF. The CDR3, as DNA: TGTGCCAGCAGTGAATTTCCTCTAACCGGGGAGCTGTTTTTT.

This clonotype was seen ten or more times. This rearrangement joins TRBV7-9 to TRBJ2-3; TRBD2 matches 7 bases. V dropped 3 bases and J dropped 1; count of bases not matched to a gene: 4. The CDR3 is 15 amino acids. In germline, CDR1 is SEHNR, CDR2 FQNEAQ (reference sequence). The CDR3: CASSFVAGGTDTQYF. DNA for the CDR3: TGTGCCAGCAGCTTTGTGGCGGGGGGCACAGATACGCAGTATTTT. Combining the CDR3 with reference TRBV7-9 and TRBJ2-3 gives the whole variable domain DTGVSQNPRHKITKRGQNVTFRCDPISEHNRLYWYRQTLGQGPEFLTYFQNEAQLEKSRLLSDRFSAERPKGSFSTLEIQRTEQGDSAMYLCASSFVAGGTDTQYFGPGTRLTVL.